Below, 11 T cell receptor beta chains from the same sample are listed, as sequenced in a study of tumor-infiltrating lymphocytes in primary liver carcinoma. Co-extracting RNA and DNA was done with roughly 17-31 mg of unsorted bulk tissue as input. The researchers produced TCR beta cDNA from around 500 ng total RNA with a constant-region primer. Investigators got TCR beta libraries out of three nested multiplex PCR rounds, done with slightly modified ARM-PCR. Researchers ran the first two PCR rounds for about 11 cycles each with TRBV1-TRBV30 forward primers and a C-beta reverse primer. Each CDR3 protein gets one entry after TCRdb re-called the multiplex PCR reads with MiXCR. The table lists 95,000 to 150,000 distinct CDR3 sequences, approximately 71% of them singletons, with 8.1% in the top ten. Material for sequencing was tumor-adjacent normal liver tissue. Every receptor here comes from a woman aged 55-69 years with primary liver carcinoma and hepatitis B virus infection.

The chain uses TRBV28 and TRBJ1-2; 8 nucleotides match TRBD1. J gave up 4 bases and V 7 bases, and 17 bases lay outside the gene matches. The germline V gene has CDR1 MDHEN and CDR2 SYDVKM. The CDR3 totals 17 residues. CDR3 bases: TGTGCCAGCAATTCTGGGGGTATGGGACAGGCGACCTATGGCTACACCTTC. Protein sequence: CASNSGGMGQATYGYTF.

The genes are TRBV2 and TRBJ2-5; 8 nucleotides align to TRBD2. V dropped 7 bases and J dropped 2; count of bases not matched to a gene: 6. Germline-derived CDR1 and CDR2 are SNHLY and FYNNEI. The CDR3 is 14 amino acids. The CDR3 DNA reads as TGTGCCAGCATTAGCGGGACTCTTCAAGAGACCCAGTACTTC. Translated: CASISGTLQETQYF. The variable domain in full, with the rest retrieved from reference TRBV2 and TRBJ2-5, is EPEVTQTPSHQVTQMGQEVILRCVPISNHLYFYWYRQILGQKVEFLVSFYNNEISEKSEIFDDQFSVERPDGSNFTLKIRSTKLEDSAMYFCASISGTLQETQYFGPGTRLLVL.

For this clonotype: A much larger clone sits a single nucleotide away, making a read error possible. This chain joins TRBV28 and TRBJ2-3; maybe TRBD1 (6 bases). Germline loops: CDR1 MDHEN, CDR2 SYDVKM. With 8 bases removed from V and 2 bases from J, the gap between germline ends came to 11 bases. The CDR3 covers 13 residues. This CDR3 is CASVQGDTDTQYF. The CDR3 bases are TGTGCCAGCGTACAGGGAGACACAGATACGCAGTATTTT.

As concerns this clonotype: This may come from a read error, since a much larger clone is one base off. This chain connects TRBV5-1 to TRBJ2-1, with 9 nucleotides matching TRBD1. This CDR3 has 15 residues. Germline V gives CDR1 SGHRS, CDR2 YFSETQ. The DNA of the CDR3 is TGCGCCAGCAGCCTAGGGGACAGGGACGACAATGAGCAGCTCTTC. Amino acid sequence: CASSLGDRDDNEQLF.

Concerning this clonotype: The CDR3 end shows no conserved phenylalanine or tryptophan, and so a read error is likely. CDR3 bases: TGTGCCATCTGTGGGAGGACAGTTGGCACCGGGGAGCTGTTTCTT. It translates to CAICGRTVGTGELFL. The gene calls are TRBV10-3 and TRBJ2-2; tentatively, D is TRBD1 or TRBD2 (6 bases each). Trimming pared 8 bases from V and 4 bases from J, leaving 17 bases between. The CDR3 length is 15 residues. Per the germline V gene, CDR1 is ENHRY and CDR2 is SYGVKD.

This clonotype was counted many times. This chain joins TRBV29-1 and TRBJ2-7, with D perhaps TRBD2 (6 bases). CDR3 length: 13 residues. Trimming shortened V by 6 bases and J by 0 bases, and 12 bases separated the two germline ends. Germline CDR1 reads SQVTM; CDR2 reads ANQGSEA. The CDR3 loop reads CSVKKTSSYEQYF. CDR3 DNA: TGCAGCGTCAAAAAGACTAGCTCCTACGAGCAGTACTTC.

This clonotype was seen ten or more times. V usage is TRBV10-3 and J usage is TRBJ2-2; D is perhaps TRBD2 (6 bases). Trimming removed 9 bases from V and 3 bases from J, with 11 bases in between. The CDR3 is 13 amino acids. CDR1 is ENHRY, CDR2 SYGVKD, per germline. CDR3 amino acids: CAIAGDYTGELFF. The CDR3 bases are TGTGCCATTGCTGGGGACTACACCGGGGAGCTGTTTTTT.

The chain has TRBV19 and TRBJ1-1; 9 nucleotides align to TRBD1. The V gene end was trimmed by 6 bases and the J gene end by 7 bases; junction bases not matched to a gene: 6. Per germline, CDR1 LNHDA and CDR2 SQIVND (reference sequence). The CDR3 is made up of 13 amino acids. The CDR3 sequence: CASSVTGGGEAFF. The DNA for the CDR3 is TGTGCCAGTAGCGTGACAGGGGGTGGTGAAGCTTTCTTT.

A note on this clonotype: One base away lies a much larger clone, so this may be a sequencing read error. The genes are TRBV25-1 and TRBJ1-1, with D tentatively TRBD1 (5 bases). Deletions cut 3 bases from V and 6 bases from J, with 14 bases between. Germline CDR1 MGHDK, CDR2 SYGVNS. The length of the CDR3 is 14 residues. The CDR3 region has the DNA TGTGCCAGCAGTGATAATGGGGCAAACGCTGAAGCTTTCTTT. It specifies CASSDNGANAEAFF.

This clonotype was picked up many times. The rearrangement links TRBV7-8 to TRBJ2-4, with TRBD2 identical over 9 bases. The junction had 4 bases not matched to a gene; V was cut back by 0 bases and J by 7 bases. In germline, CDR1 is SGHVS, CDR2 FQNEAQ. The CDR3 runs to 15 residues. CDR3 residues: CASSLAGTSWNIQYF. The CDR3 DNA sequence: TGTGCCAGCAGCTTAGCCGGGACTAGCTGGAACATTCAGTACTTC.

The chain has TRBV7-8 and TRBJ2-1; D perhaps matches TRBD2 (7 bases). CDR1 is SGHVS and CDR2 is FQNEAQ in the germline V gene. The CDR3 length is 16 residues. Deletions cut 9 bases from V and 13 bases from J, with 31 bases between. Here the CDR3 reads CARSPRGSVKGETQFF. As DNA, the CDR3 is TGTGCCAGGAGCCCGCGGGGGTCCGTAAAGGGGGAGACCCAGTTCTTC.